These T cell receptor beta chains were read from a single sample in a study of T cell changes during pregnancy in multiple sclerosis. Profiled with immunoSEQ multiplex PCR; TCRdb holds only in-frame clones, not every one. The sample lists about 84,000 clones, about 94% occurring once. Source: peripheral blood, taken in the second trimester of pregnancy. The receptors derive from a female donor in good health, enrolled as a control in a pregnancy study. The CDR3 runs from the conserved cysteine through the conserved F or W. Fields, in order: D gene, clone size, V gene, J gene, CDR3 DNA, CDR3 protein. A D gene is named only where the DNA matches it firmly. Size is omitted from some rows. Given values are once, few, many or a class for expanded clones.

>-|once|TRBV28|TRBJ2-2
TGTGCCAGCACACCTCGGGGGACAGTAAACACCGGGGAGCTGTTTTTT
CASTPRGTVNTGELFF
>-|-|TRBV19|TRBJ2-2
TGTGCCACCATGGGGGACTCTAGCCTCCCGAACACCGGGGAGCTGTTTTTT
CATMGDSSLPNTGELFF
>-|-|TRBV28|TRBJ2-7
TGTGCCAGCAGTTTTCCCTATACCGAGCAGTACTTC
CASSFPYTEQYF
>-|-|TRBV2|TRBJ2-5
TGTGCCAGCAGTGAAGCCCCTCGGACTTCACTAGAGACCCAGTACTTC
CASSEAPRTSLETQYF
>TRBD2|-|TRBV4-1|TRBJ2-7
TGCGCCAGCAGCCAACCTACTAGCGGGAAACCCTACGAGCAGTACTTC
CASSQPTSGKPYEQYF
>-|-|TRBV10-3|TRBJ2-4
TGTGCCATCAGTGAGGTGCAGGGCAACATTCAGTACTTC
CAISEVQGNIQYF
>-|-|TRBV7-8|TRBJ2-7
TGTGCCAGCAGCTTCAGGACAGCAGCTACGACCTACGAGCAGTACTTC
CASSFRTAATTYEQYF
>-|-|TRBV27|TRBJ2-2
TGTGCCAGCCAGGGGGCGGGAGTGGCCGGGGAGCTGTTTTTT
CASQGAGVAGELFF
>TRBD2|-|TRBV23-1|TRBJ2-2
TGCGCCAGCAGTCAGGCGGGAGTGCGGAGCACCGGGGAGCTGTTTTTT
CASSQAGVRSTGELFF
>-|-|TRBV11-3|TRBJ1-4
TGTGCCAGCAGCTCTTTTGGAGGGGATGAAAAACTGTTTTTT
CASSSFGGDEKLFF
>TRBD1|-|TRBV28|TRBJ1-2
TGTGCCAGCAGTCGGGACAGGCTTGGTGACTATGGCTACACCTTC
CASSRDRLGDYGYTF
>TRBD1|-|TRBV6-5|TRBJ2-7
TGTGCCAGCAGAGACGGGGACAGAGCCTACGAGCAGTACTTC
CASRDGDRAYEQYF
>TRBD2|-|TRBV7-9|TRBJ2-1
TGTGCCAGCAGCTTAGCGGGGACTAGATTGGATGAGCAGTTCTTC
CASSLAGTRLDEQFF
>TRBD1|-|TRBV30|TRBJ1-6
TGTGCCTGGAGTGCGACTCAGGGGGCGAATTCACCCCTCCACTTT
CAWSATQGANSPLHF
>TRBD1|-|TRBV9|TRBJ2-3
TGTGCCAGTTCCGGGACAGGGGTCACAGATACGCAGTATTTT
CASSGTGVTDTQYF
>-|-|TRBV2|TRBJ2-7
TGTGCCAGCATGGCAGGGGCCTACGAGCAGTACTTC
CASMAGAYEQYF
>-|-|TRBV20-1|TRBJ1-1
TGCAGTTCACCCAGGGGAACTGAAGCTTTCTTT
CSSPRGTEAFF
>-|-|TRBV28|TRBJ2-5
TGTGCCAGCGGAGGGGTGGCGGAGACCCAGTACTTC
CASGGVAETQYF
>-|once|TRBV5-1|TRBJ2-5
TGCGCCAGCAGCTTGGCCCAGGGCCTACAAGAGACCCAGTACTTC
CASSLAQGLQETQYF
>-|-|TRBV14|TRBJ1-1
TGTGCCAGCAGCCAAGAATGGAGGACTGAAGCTTTCTTT
CASSQEWRTEAFF
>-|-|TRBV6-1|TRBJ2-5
TGTGCCAGCACAGGCGCGGGCCAAGAGACCCAGTACTTC
CASTGAGQETQYF
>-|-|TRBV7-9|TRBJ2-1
TGTGCCAGCAGCTGGGGCGTTACGGATGAGCAGTTCTTC
CASSWGVTDEQFF
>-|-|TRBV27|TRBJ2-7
TGTGCCAGCAGCCGGGATGCCTACGAGCAGTACTTC
CASSRDAYEQYF
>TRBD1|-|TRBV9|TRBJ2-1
TGTGCCAGCAGCTTCACAGGGGATCTATACAATGAGCAGTTCTTC
CASSFTGDLYNEQFF
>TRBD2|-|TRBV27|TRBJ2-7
TGTGCCAGCAGTTTACGCGCGGGAGCAATCTACGAGCAGTACTTC
CASSLRAGAIYEQYF
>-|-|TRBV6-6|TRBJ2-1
TGTGCCAGCAGTCGACTGGACTCCTACAATGAGCAGTTCTTC
CASSRLDSYNEQFF
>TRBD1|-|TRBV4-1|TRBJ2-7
TGCGCCAGCAGCCCGGACAGGGGGCGCCAGCAGTACTTC
CASSPDRGRQQYF
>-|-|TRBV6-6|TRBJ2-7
TGTGCCAGCAGCTCAGGCCTTGGACTTCCACTTACCGAGCAGTACTTC
CASSSGLGLPLTEQYF
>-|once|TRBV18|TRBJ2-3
TGTGCCAGCTCACCGCTGACAAAGAGTTTGGATACGCAGTATTTT
CASSPLTKSLDTQYF
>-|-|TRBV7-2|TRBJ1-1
TGTGCCAGCATCCCTCCCGGGTTCACTTGGAACACTGAAGCTTTCTTT
CASIPPGFTWNTEAFF
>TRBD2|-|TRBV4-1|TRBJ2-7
TGCGCCAGCAGCCAGGGGTCCCCCTTGGATCTAGCGGGGGCCCCGTACGAGCAGTACTTC
CASSQGSPLDLAGAPYEQYF
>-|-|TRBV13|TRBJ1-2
TGTGCCAGCAGCCCCAGGCGGGACTATGGCTACACCTTC
CASSPRRDYGYTF
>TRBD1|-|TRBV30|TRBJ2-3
TGTGCCTGGGACAGGGGTAGCGCAGATACGCAGTATTTT
CAWDRGSADTQYF
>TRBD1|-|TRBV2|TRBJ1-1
TGTGCCAGCATGGGACAGGGGATCGGCACTGAAGCTTTCTTT
CASMGQGIGTEAFF
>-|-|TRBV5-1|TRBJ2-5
TGCGCCAGCAGTCTGGCTCAGGAGACCCAGTACTTC
CASSLAQETQYF
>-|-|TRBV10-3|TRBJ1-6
TGTGCCATCAGTGAGGGGGGGGAGGGTCGGCCCCTCCACTTT
CAISEGGEGRPLHF
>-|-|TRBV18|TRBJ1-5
TGTGCCAGCTCACCTACCGGGGGGCCCCAGCATTTT
CASSPTGGPQHF
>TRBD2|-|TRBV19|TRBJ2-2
TGTGCCAGTAGTAGCGGGAGGGACACCGGGGAGCTGTTTTTT
CASSSGRDTGELFF
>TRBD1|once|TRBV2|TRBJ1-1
TGTGCCAGCGGACAAGGACAGGGGGACACTGAAGCTTTCTTT
CASGQGQGDTEAFF
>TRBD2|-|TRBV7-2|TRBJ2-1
TGTGCCAGCAGCCCAAGAACGGGACTAGCGGGTAGTGAGCAGTTCTTC
CASSPRTGLAGSEQFF
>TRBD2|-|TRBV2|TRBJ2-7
TGTGCCAGCAGTGAAAGTCTAGCGGGGTCCGACGAGCAGTACTTC
CASSESLAGSDEQYF
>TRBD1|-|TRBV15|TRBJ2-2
TGTGCCACCAGCAAAACGCCGGGACAGGGGGTGCCCGGGGAGCTGTTTTTT
CATSKTPGQGVPGELFF
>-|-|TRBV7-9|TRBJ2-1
TGTGCCAGCAGTTTTTATAGCACTGAGCAGTTCTTC
CASSFYSTEQFF
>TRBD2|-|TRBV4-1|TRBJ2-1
TGCGCCAGCAGCCAAGATGCGGGAGCGAACAATGAGCAGTTCTTC
CASSQDAGANNEQFF
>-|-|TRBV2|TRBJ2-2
TGTGCCAGCAGCGAGCAAGGGACTTCCTACACCGGGGAGCTGTTTTTT
CASSEQGTSYTGELFF
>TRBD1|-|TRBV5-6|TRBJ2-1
TGTGCCAGCAGCTTAGCCGGGACAGAAGCCTACAATGAGCAGTTCTTC
CASSLAGTEAYNEQFF
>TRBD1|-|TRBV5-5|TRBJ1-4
TGTGCCAGCAGCCGAACCGGGACAGGGGACGAAAAACTGTTTTTT
CASSRTGTGDEKLFF
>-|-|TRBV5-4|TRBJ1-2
TGTGCCAGCAGCTTGGACAGCCAGTATGGCTACACCTTC
CASSLDSQYGYTF
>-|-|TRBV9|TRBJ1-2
TGTGCCAGCAGCGTAAATAACTTACGGGATGGCTACACCTTC
CASSVNNLRDGYTF
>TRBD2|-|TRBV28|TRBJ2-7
TGTGCCAGCAGACCGGGACTAGCGGGAGGCCACGAGCAGTACTTC
CASRPGLAGGHEQYF
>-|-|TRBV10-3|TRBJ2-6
TGTGCCATCAGTGTCGGACAGACTTCTGGGGCCAACGTCCTGACTTTC
CAISVGQTSGANVLTF
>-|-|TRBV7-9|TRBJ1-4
TGTGCCAGCAGCTTTACGGAGAATGAAAAACTGTTTTTT
CASSFTENEKLFF
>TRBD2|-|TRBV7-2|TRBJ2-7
TGTGCCAGCAGCTCATTAGCGGGAGCCTACTACGAGCAGTACTTC
CASSSLAGAYYEQYF
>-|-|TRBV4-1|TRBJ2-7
TGCGCCAGCAGCCAACCCCGACAGAGATACGAGCAGTACTTC
CASSQPRQRYEQYF
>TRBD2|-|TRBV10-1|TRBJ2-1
TGCGCCAGCAGTGAGTCCGGACTAGCGGGAATCCACAATGAGCAGTTCTTC
CASSESGLAGIHNEQFF
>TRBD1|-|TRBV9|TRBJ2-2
TGTGCCAGCAGCGGATTACGTCGGACAGGGGGCGCCGGCGGGGAGCTGTTTTTT
CASSGLRRTGGAGGELFF
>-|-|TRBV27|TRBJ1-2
TGTGCCAGCAGTTTATACAGGGACTATGGCTACACCTTC
CASSLYRDYGYTF
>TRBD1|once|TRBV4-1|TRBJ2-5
TGCGCCAGCAGCCAAGCGATTCGGGACAGGGGATCGCAGACCCAGTACTTC
CASSQAIRDRGSQTQYF